These 19 T cell receptor beta chains came from one sample sequenced in a study of CD8 T cells in ankylosing spondylitis. Each CDR3 protein is one row after TCRdb ran MiXCR on the 5' RACE reads. The table records about 35,000 distinct CDR3 sequences, 2.5% to 3.5% of them present only once. The sequencing sample was made of blood, either unsorted or a sorted T cell fraction (not recorded which). The receptors stem from a male donor with ankylosing spondylitis or in good health (not recorded which).

This clonotype appeared many times. The chain carries TRBV9 and TRBJ1-1, with 7 bases lining up with TRBD1. V was clipped by 0 bases and J by 6 bases; unmatched bases: 14. This CDR3 is 17 amino acids long. In germline, CDR1 is SGDLS, CDR2 YYNGEE. The CDR3 loop is CASSVGLIDRAAAEAFF. CDR3 coding DNA: TGTGCCAGCAGCGTAGGTCTGATCGACAGGGCGGCCGCTGAAGCTTTCTTT. Filled out from reference TRBV9 and TRBJ1-1, the complete variable domain reads DSGVTQTPKHLITATGQRVTLRCSPRSGDLSVYWYQQSLDQGLQFLIQYYNGEERAKGNILERFSAQQFPDLHSELNLSSLELGDSALYFCASSVGLIDRAAAEAFFGQGTRLTVV.

This clonotype occurred many times. The V and J genes are TRBV9 and TRBJ1-2, with TRBD1 identical over 11 bases. J was trimmed by 5 bases and V by 0 bases; bases with no gene match: 3. The germline CDR1 and CDR2 sequences are SGDLS and YYNGEE. This CDR3 has 15 residues. CDR3: CASSVADRGPYGYTF. In nucleotides, the CDR3 is TGTGCCAGCAGCGTAGCGGACAGGGGGCCTTATGGCTACACCTTC.

This clonotype has at least ten counts. This chain joins TRBV9 and TRBJ1-2, with a possible D match to TRBD1 (5 bases). CDR1 SGDLS and CDR2 YYNGEE come from the germline V gene. V lost 2 bases and J lost 1, with 9 bases in between. The CDR3 runs 14 residues. DNA for the CDR3: TGTGCCAGCAGCGTGGGGGATCGTAACTATGGCTACACCTTC. Its protein is CASSVGDRNYGYTF.

This clonotype was detected ten times or more. The rearrangement joins TRBV9 to TRBJ1-5; 7 bases match TRBD1. The CDR3 runs to 13 residues. The germline V gene has CDR1 SGDLS and CDR2 YYNGEE. Trimming took 3 bases from V and 6 from J; bases not matched to a gene: 3. This chain's CDR3 is CASSDRGIQPQHF. CDR3 in DNA: TGTGCCAGCAGCGACAGGGGAATTCAGCCCCAGCATTTT.

This clonotype ranks as medium-sized. This chain joins TRBV20-1 and TRBJ1-5; possibly TRBD1 for D (5 bases). Trimming took off 2 bases at V and 6 bases at J, with 11 bases between the two ends. The germline CDR1 and CDR2 sequences are DFQATT and SNEGSKA (reference sequence). The CDR3 is 13 amino acids. The CDR3 sequence: CSARIRAGQPQHF. The CDR3 DNA follows: TGCAGTGCTAGAATCAGGGCGGGTCAGCCCCAGCATTTT.

Many counts were recorded for this clonotype. This rearrangement joins TRBV9 to TRBJ1-5; D remains unclear. Germline-derived CDR1 and CDR2 are SGDLS and YYNGEE. This CDR3 has 14 residues. V was trimmed by 3 bases and J by 0 bases, leaving 7 bases between them. The CDR3 loop is CASSASDSNQPQHF. Written as DNA, the CDR3 is TGTGCCAGCAGCGCTTCAGATAGCAATCAGCCCCAGCATTTT.

The table lists this clonotype with many counts. The rearrangement joins TRBV9 to TRBJ2-3, with 8 bases matching TRBD2. After removal of 4 bases from V and 2 bases from J, the junction contained 6 bases not matched to a gene. Germline CDR1 SGDLS, CDR2 YYNGEE. The CDR3 extends over 15 amino acids. The CDR3 nucleotides read TGTGCCAGCAGCCCAAGGACTAGCTTCACAGATACGCAGTATTTT. Translated, it gives CASSPRTSFTDTQYF. The full variable domain, rest sourced from reference TRBV9 and TRBJ2-3, is DSGVTQTPKHLITATGQRVTLRCSPRSGDLSVYWYQQSLDQGLQFLIQYYNGEERAKGNILERFSAQQFPDLHSELNLSSLELGDSALYFCASSPRTSFTDTQYFGPGTRLTVL.

Many counts were recorded for this clonotype. The chain couples TRBV9 to TRBJ2-3; 8 bases map to TRBD1. CDR1 and CDR2 (germline): SGDLS, YYNGEE. This CDR3 has 15 amino acids. Losses at the gene ends were 4 bases for V and 2 bases for J; bases not matched to a gene: 6. CDR3 sequence: CASSPGQGDTDTQYF. The CDR3 coding sequence is TGTGCCAGCAGCCCTGGACAGGGAGACACAGATACGCAGTATTTT. The full variable domain, completed using reference TRBV9 and TRBJ2-3, is DSGVTQTPKHLITATGQRVTLRCSPRSGDLSVYWYQQSLDQGLQFLIQYYNGEERAKGNILERFSAQQFPDLHSELNLSSLELGDSALYFCASSPGQGDTDTQYFGPGTRLTVL.

This clonotype was seen at least ten times. The chain employs TRBV9 and TRBJ1-4; D unclear. Germline V gene lookup returns CDR1 SGDLS and CDR2 YYNGEE. Trimming stripped 1 base from V and 6 bases from J, with 10 bases between. The CDR3 sequence is 14 residues long. The CDR3 loop reads CASSVSHRDEKLFF. The CDR3 DNA is TGTGCCAGCAGCGTATCCCACCGCGATGAAAAACTGTTTTTT.

This clonotype has a count of ten or more. The chain has TRBV9 and TRBJ2-2; D possibly matches TRBD1 or TRBD2 (5 bases each). The germline CDR1 and CDR2 sequences are SGDLS and YYNGEE. The ends were cut back, 0 bases at V and 7 bases at J, with 16 bases in the middle. The CDR3 is 16 residues long. CDR3 residues: CASSVATWQGDGELFF. Here the CDR3 DNA reads TGTGCCAGCAGCGTAGCTACGTGGCAGGGAGACGGGGAGCTGTTTTTT.

Only a few counts were recorded for this clonotype. One base away lies a much larger clone, so this may be a sequencing read error. The chain links TRBV9 to TRBJ1-4; D call uncertain. Trimming left V 0 bases short and J 3 bases short, with 6 bases between. Germline V gene data show CDR1 as SGDLS and CDR2 as YYNGEE. This CDR3 has 14 amino acids. The DNA for the CDR3 is TGTGCCAGCAGCGTAGGTCAGTCTAATGAAAAACTGTTTTTT. Translated, it gives CASSVGQSNEKLFF.

This clonotype was recorded many times. The chain employs TRBV9 and TRBJ2-1, with D unclear. The V end lost 4 bases, the J end lost 0 bases, and 8 bases lay between the germline ends. CDR3 length: 14 residues. Germline CDR1 and CDR2: SGDLS and YYNGEE. The CDR3: CASSPPTSYNEQFF. Here the CDR3 DNA reads TGTGCCAGCAGCCCCCCAACCTCCTACAATGAGCAGTTCTTC.

In this sample, this clonotype turned up many times. The chain carries TRBV9 and TRBJ2-3; TRBD2 might be the D (5 bases). Germline V gene lookup returns CDR1 SGDLS and CDR2 YYNGEE. The V gene lost 4 bases and the J gene lost 2 bases, with 17 bases spanning the gap. The CDR3 runs 16 residues. The DNA for the CDR3 is TGTGCCAGCAGCTTAAGAGGGAGCATGGTCACAGATACGCAGTATTTT. Translating it yields CASSLRGSMVTDTQYF.

This clonotype has at least ten counts. The V and J genes are TRBV9 and TRBJ1-1, with 7 bases matching TRBD1. The J segment lost 1 base and the V segment lost 0 bases, leaving 9 bases of the junction unmatched. CDR1 and CDR2 from the germline V gene are SGDLS and YYNGEE. There are 17 residues in the CDR3. CDR3 nucleotide sequence: TGTGCCAGCAGCGTAGAGAGGGGGCCGTGGAGGAACACTGAAGCTTTCTTT. This gives the protein CASSVERGPWRNTEAFF.

Many counts were recorded for this clonotype. This rearrangement joins TRBV9 to TRBJ2-2; D gene uncertain. Trimming shortened V by 0 bases and J by 0 bases, and 6 bases separated the two germline ends. CDR1 is SGDLS, CDR2 YYNGEE, per germline. This CDR3 is built from 15 residues. The CDR3 DNA is TGTGCCAGCAGCGTAGTTCCCACGAACACCGGGGAGCTGTTTTTT. It encodes CASSVVPTNTGELFF.

In this sample, this clonotype turned up many times. The J gene is TRBJ2-2, the V gene TRBV9; no definite D call. The CDR3 length is 12 residues. The V end was cut by 4 bases, the J end by 5 bases, with 6 bases between. CDR1 and CDR2 (germline): SGDLS, YYNGEE. The CDR3: CASSLVTGELFF. Here the CDR3 DNA reads TGTGCCAGCAGCTTAGTTACCGGGGAGCTGTTTTTT.

At least ten counts were recorded for this clonotype. The rearrangement joins TRBV9 to TRBJ1-3; 8 bases line up with TRBD1. Germline V gene sequence: CDR1 SGDLS, CDR2 YYNGEE. The CDR3 contains 17 residues. The ends lost 0 bases at V and 0 bases at J; junction bases unmatched: 5. CDR3 coding DNA: TGTGCCAGCAGCGTAGGTGGGGACAGGTTCTCTGGAAACACCATATATTTT. Protein product: CASSVGGDRFSGNTIYF.

J is TRBJ2-2 and V is TRBV9; D is perhaps TRBD1 (6 bases). Germline V gene data show CDR1 as SGDLS and CDR2 as YYNGEE. V lost 0 bases to trimming and J lost 2 bases, with 8 bases between them. CDR3 size: 15 residues. The CDR3 nucleotides are TGTGCCAGCAGCGTAGGCAGGGGCAACACCGGGGAGCTGTTTTTT. Its protein is CASSVGRGNTGELFF.

This clonotype was counted many times. The rearrangement links TRBV9 to TRBJ1-5; possibly TRBD1 for D (5 bases). The CDR3 length is 13 residues. V was trimmed by 4 bases and J by 3 bases, leaving 8 bases between them. In germline, CDR1 is SGDLS, CDR2 YYNGEE. CDR3 amino acids: CASSLGVNQPQHF. In DNA form, the CDR3 reads TGTGCCAGCAGCTTGGGGGTCAATCAGCCCCAGCATTTT.